The source of this TCR beta chain is a study of blood T cell repertoires in COVID-19. The CDR3 runs to 15 residues. V was clipped by 6 bases and J by 6 bases; unmatched bases: 12. Looked up from germline, CDR1 is LNHDA and CDR2 is SQIVND (reference sequence). Data came from immunoSEQ multiplex PCR; TCRdb stores just in-frame clones and leaves some out. This table has about 100,000 clones, 90% to 95% appearing once. Sequencing used peripheral blood. This chain connects TRBV19 to TRBJ2-3, with 7 positions matching TRBD2. The source of this sequence is a man aged 50 or older with active COVID-19. CDR3 residues: CASRAGLRQADTQYF. CDR3 in DNA: TGTGCCAGTAGAGCGGGGTTAAGGCAAGCGGATACGCAGTATTTT.